Sequencing of this T cell receptor beta chain was carried out in a study of PD-L1 blockade in urothelial cancer. TCRdb keeps only in-frame clones here, not all; method: immunoSEQ multiplex PCR. Of around 100,000 clones in the sample, roughly 87% were seen once. Per the germline V gene, CDR1 is ENHRY and CDR2 is SYGVKD. The CDR3 contains 15 residues. The V segment lost 4 bases and the J segment 3 bases; nucleotides outside the gene matches: 4. Time point noted: pretreatment peripheral blood. This TCR came from a man in his 60s with urothelial cancer. The sample in question was PBMCs, obtained around atezolizumab (anti-PD-L1) treatment. The V gene is TRBV10-3, the J gene TRBJ1-2; the match to TRBD1 covers 11 bases. The CDR3 region is CAISGGQGGDYGYTF. CDR3 DNA sequence: TGTGCCATCAGTGGGGGACAGGGGGGAGACTATGGCTACACCTTC.